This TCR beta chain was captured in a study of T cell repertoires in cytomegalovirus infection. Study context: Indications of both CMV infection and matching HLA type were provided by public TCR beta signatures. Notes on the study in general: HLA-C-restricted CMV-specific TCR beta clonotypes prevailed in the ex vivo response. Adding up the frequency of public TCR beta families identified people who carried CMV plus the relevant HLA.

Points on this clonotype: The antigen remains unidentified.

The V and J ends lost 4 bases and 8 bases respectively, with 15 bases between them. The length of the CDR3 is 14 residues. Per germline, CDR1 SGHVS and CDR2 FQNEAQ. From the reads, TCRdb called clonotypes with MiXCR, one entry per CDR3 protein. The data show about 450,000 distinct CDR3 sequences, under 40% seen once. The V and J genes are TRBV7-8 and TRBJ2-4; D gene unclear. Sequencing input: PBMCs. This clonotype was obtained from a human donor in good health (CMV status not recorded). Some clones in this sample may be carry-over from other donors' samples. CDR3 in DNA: TGTGCCAGCAGCTCTGGAGCCTATGGGGACATTCAGTACTTC. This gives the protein CASSSGAYGDIQYF. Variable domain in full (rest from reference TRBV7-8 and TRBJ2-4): GAGVSQSPRYKVAKRGQDVALRCDPISGHVSLFWYQQALGQGPEFLTYFQNEAQLDKSGLPSDRFFAERPEGSVSTLKIQRTQQEDSAVYLCASSSGAYGDIQYFGAGTRLSVL.